Presented here are 23 T cell receptor beta chains from one specimen sequenced in a study of beta chain features in type 1 diabetes. Study conclusions and caveats: Shorter TCRB CDR3s, moderately but significantly so, marked every one of the four CD4+ subsets in Type 1 diabetes patients.

Which antigens these TCRs recognize remains unknown. cDNA synthesis used the whole RNA isolate, giving expressed TCRB sequences. TCRdb keeps only in-frame clones here, not all; method: immunoSEQ multiplex PCR. The sample lists more than 250,000 clones, around 21% occurring once. The sequencing sample was made of naive CD4+ T cells from blood. These receptors were taken from a woman aged 40 to 49 with type 1 diabetes.

V is TRBV29-1 and J is TRBJ1-2; maybe TRBD1 (5 bases). The germline V and J ends were trimmed by 5 bases and 1 base, with 11 bases remaining between them. The CDR3 sequence is 13 residues long. The germline V gene encodes CDR1 SQVTM and CDR2 ANQGSEA. CDR3 in amino acids: CSVWEQVNYGYTF. CDR3 sequence (DNA): TGCAGCGTTTGGGAACAGGTTAACTATGGCTACACCTTC. Looking up the rest from reference TRBV29-1 and TRBJ1-2 gives the full variable domain: SAVISQKPSRDICQRGTSLTIQCQVDSQVTMMFWYRQQPGQSLTLIATANQGSEATYESGFVIDKFPISRPNLTFSTLTVSNMSPEDSSIYLCSVWEQVNYGYTFGSGTRLTVV.

The chain carries TRBV6-5 and TRBJ2-7; weak D call: TRBD2 (6 bases). Germline CDR1 reads MNHEY; CDR2 reads SVGAGI. The length of the CDR3 is 15 residues. V was shortened by 2 bases and J by 0 bases, with 11 bases between the two germline ends. The CDR3 sequence: CASSYVYGSSYEQYF. The DNA of the CDR3 is TGTGCCAGCAGTTACGTTTACGGGAGCTCCTACGAGCAGTACTTC.

This clone was seen only a few times. CDR3 in amino acids: CASSVAAGESIEQFF. Here the CDR3 DNA reads TGTGCCAGCAGCGTAGCGGCAGGGGAGTCAATCGAGCAGTTCTTC. The chain uses TRBV9 and TRBJ2-1; tentatively, D is TRBD1 (6 bases). The ends were cut back, 0 bases at V and 10 bases at J, with 17 bases in the middle. This CDR3 comprises 15 residues. Germline values: CDR1 SGDLS, CDR2 YYNGEE.

CDR3 DNA sequence: TGTGCCAGCAGCAAGGCCGGGACTAGGTCCTACAATGAGCAGTTCTTC. It translates to CASSKAGTRSYNEQFF. The genes are TRBV7-2 and TRBJ2-1; 8 bases map to TRBD2. This CDR3 is built from 16 residues. Trimming cost V 5 bases and J 1 base; bases outside gene matches: 7. CDR1 and CDR2 (germline): SGHTA, FQGNSA.

This clone occurred a few times. The chain couples TRBV9 to TRBJ2-7; tentative D call: TRBD2 (6 bases). The CDR3 is made up of 16 amino acids. Germline assignment: CDR1 SGDLS and CDR2 YYNGEE. Trimming stripped 3 bases from V and 0 bases from J, with 16 bases between. The CDR3 DNA reads TGTGCCAGCAGCGCCGGCGGGACTGATAGCTCCTACGAGCAGTACTTC. This translates into CASSAGGTDSSYEQYF.

V and J are TRBV5-1 and TRBJ2-1, with D tentatively TRBD2 (5 bases). Per germline, CDR1 SGHRS and CDR2 YFSETQ. Trimming took off 0 bases at V and 0 bases at J, with 10 bases between the two ends. The CDR3 extends over 16 amino acids. This chain's CDR3 is CASSLEPADSYNEQFF. The CDR3 DNA sequence: TGCGCCAGCAGCTTGGAACCAGCGGACTCCTACAATGAGCAGTTCTTC.

This clone has only a few counts. The chain joins TRBV29-1 to TRBJ1-2, with 7 bases identical to TRBD1. The J segment lost 0 bases and the V segment lost 7 bases, leaving 2 bases of the junction unmatched. Germline V gives CDR1 SQVTM, CDR2 ANQGSEA. This CDR3 contains 12 residues. CDR3 sequence (DNA): TGCAGCGCCGGACAGGCTAACTATGGCTACACCTTC. Encoded protein: CSAGQANYGYTF.

The chain links TRBV28 to TRBJ1-5; 8 nucleotides line up with TRBD1. There are 15 residues in the CDR3. The germline gives CDR1 MDHEN, CDR2 SYDVKM. V dropped 3 bases and J dropped 3; count of bases not matched to a gene: 4. CDR3: CASSFRDRHNQPQHF. The CDR3, as DNA: TGTGCCAGCAGTTTCCGGGACAGGCACAATCAGCCCCAGCATTTT.

This clone has a handful of counts. The chain couples TRBV4-1 to TRBJ2-6, with D hard to call. Germline CDR1 MGHRA, CDR2 YSYEKL. There are 15 residues in the CDR3. The V and J ends lost 1 base and 2 bases respectively, with 6 bases between them. The CDR3 DNA reads as TGCGCCAGCAGCCAAGGGGCGACTGGGGCCAACGTCCTGACTTTC. Translation: CASSQGATGANVLTF.

Only a few counts were recorded for this clone. The chain employs TRBV28 and TRBJ2-5; TRBD2 agrees at 8 bases. Trimming removed 5 bases from V and 5 bases from J; junction bases left unmatched: 19. The CDR3 is 18 amino acids. Germline CDR1 reads MDHEN; CDR2 reads SYDVKM. CDR3 bases: TGTGCCAGCAGTCATCCCGTGGAGCGGGGGAGCGGTGCGGAGACCCAGTACTTC. It yields the protein CASSHPVERGSGAETQYF.

This chain uses TRBV4-2 with TRBJ2-7, with a possible D match to TRBD1 (5 bases). The CDR3 length is 13 residues. Trimming removed 1 base from V and 3 bases from J, with 7 bases in between. The germline gives CDR1 LGHNA, CDR2 YNFKEQ. The CDR3 loop reads CASSQGQFYEQYF. Written as DNA, the CDR3 is TGTGCCAGCAGCCAAGGACAGTTCTACGAGCAGTACTTC.

Only a few counts were recorded for this clone. J is TRBJ2-1 and V is TRBV18, with D possibly TRBD2 on 5 matching bases. Germline V lookup: CDR1 KGHSH, CDR2 LQKENI. Deletions cut 4 bases from V and 5 bases from J, with 15 bases between. The CDR3 consists of 15 residues. The chain's CDR3 is CASSLMAGPNNEQFF. The CDR3 region has the DNA TGTGCCAGCTCACTCATGGCGGGCCCCAACAATGAGCAGTTCTTC.

The CDR3 DNA is TGCGCCAGCAGCTGGGGGACAGAGAACACTGAAGCTTTCTTT. Residues: CASSWGTENTEAFF. This chain uses TRBV5-1 with TRBJ1-1, with 7 bases aligning to TRBD1. This CDR3 region has 14 residues. The V gene's germline CDR1 is SGHRS and CDR2 YFSETQ. J was trimmed by 1 base and V by 3 bases; bases with no gene match: 3.

The rearrangement uses TRBV4-2 and TRBJ1-1; the D gene is possibly TRBD1 (5 bases). CDR3 length equals 12 residues. V dropped 6 bases and J dropped 5 bases, with 10 bases sitting between them. CDR1 is LGHNA, CDR2 YNFKEQ, per germline. The CDR3: CASRLGGTEAFF. DNA of the CDR3: TGTGCCAGCAGACTGGGGGGAACTGAAGCTTTCTTT.

The rearrangement joins TRBV4-3 to TRBJ2-2; D is ambiguous. With 3 bases removed from V and 8 bases from J, the gap between germline ends came to 13 bases. The CDR3 sequence is 14 residues long. Germline CDR1 is LGHNA and CDR2 is YSLEER. Written as DNA, the CDR3 is TGCGCCAGCAGCCAGATCGGGTCAACTGGGGAGCTGTTTTTT. This gives the protein CASSQIGSTGELFF.

This clone was recorded only once. The chain is built from TRBV4-3 and TRBJ2-3, with a possible D match to TRBD1 (5 bases). V lost 2 bases, J lost 1 base, and 7 bases lay in between. Germline loops: CDR1 LGHNA, CDR2 YSLEER. The CDR3 has 14 residues. DNA of the CDR3: TGCGCCAGCAGCCAACAGGGTGGCACAGATACGCAGTATTTT. Its protein product is CASSQQGGTDTQYF.

The J gene is TRBJ2-7, the V gene TRBV4-1; tentatively, D is TRBD2 (5 bases). Trimming removed 4 bases at V and 0 bases at J, with 13 bases between. Germline CDR1 reads MGHRA; CDR2 reads YSYEKL. The CDR3 has 15 amino acids. CDR3 DNA sequence: TGCGCCAGCAGCCCGTCACCGAGGGCCTCCTACGAGCAGTACTTC. Protein: CASSPSPRASYEQYF.

The chain has TRBV5-1 and TRBJ2-5; D remains unclear. The germline V gene encodes CDR1 SGHRS and CDR2 YFSETQ. The length of the CDR3 is 13 residues. V was cut by 5 bases and J by 4 bases, with 12 bases left in between. In DNA form, the CDR3 reads TGCGCCAGCAGTTCCGACTCGATAGAGACCCAGTACTTC. Protein sequence: CASSSDSIETQYF. The variable domain in full, with the rest retrieved from reference TRBV5-1 and TRBJ2-5, is KAGVTQTPRYLIKTRGQQVTLSCSPISGHRSVSWYQQTPGQGLQFLFEYFSETQRNKGNFPGRFSGRQFSNSRSEMNVSTLELGDSALYLCASSSDSIETQYFGPGTRLLVL.

The chain is built from TRBV2 and TRBJ2-7; D call uncertain. Deletions cut 11 bases from V and 7 bases from J, with 9 bases between. Per germline, CDR1 SNHLY and CDR2 FYNNEI. The CDR3 has 9 residues. The CDR3 loop is CAVKREQYF. CDR3 nucleotide sequence: TGTGCCGTCAAGAGGGAGCAGTACTTC. The entire variable domain, with the rest obtained from reference TRBV2 and TRBJ2-7, is as follows: EPEVTQTPSHQVTQMGQEVILRCVPISNHLYFYWYRQILGQKVEFLVSFYNNEISEKSEIFDDQFSVERPDGSNFTLKIRSTKLEDSAMYFCAVKREQYFGPGTRLTVT.

This clone was seen a handful of times. The chain joins TRBV28 to TRBJ2-5; TRBD1 matches at 10 bases. This CDR3 region has 15 residues. Germline-derived CDR1 and CDR2 are MDHEN and SYDVKM. J gave up 4 bases and V 4 bases, and 6 bases lay outside the gene matches. The CDR3 DNA reads as TGTGCCAGCAGTTCCCCCGGACAGGGGGTAGAGACCCAGTACTTC. Encoded protein: CASSSPGQGVETQYF. Filled out from reference TRBV28 and TRBJ2-5, the complete variable domain reads DVKVTQSSRYLVKRTGEKVFLECVQDMDHENMFWYRQDPGLGLRLIYFSYDVKMKEKGDIPEGYSVSREKKERFSLILESASTNQTSMYLCASSSPGQGVETQYFGPGTRLLVL.

This clone was detected only a few times. CDR3 sequence reads: CASRSSGLTYEQYF. CDR3 coding DNA: TGTGCCAGCAGGTCTAGCGGGCTCACCTACGAGCAGTACTTC. The gene calls are TRBV2 and TRBJ2-7, with TRBD2 matching 8 bases. Trimming at V came to 6 bases and at J to 2 bases, leaving 6 bases not matched to a gene. This CDR3 spans 14 amino acids. Germline values: CDR1 SNHLY, CDR2 FYNNEI.

The rearrangement uses TRBV5-1 and TRBJ1-5; D is unresolved. The CDR3 is 14 amino acids. CDR1 is SGHRS and CDR2 is YFSETQ in the germline V gene. Deletions cut 0 bases from V and 1 base from J, with 5 bases between. This CDR3 is CASSLGGSNQPQHF. CDR3 in DNA: TGCGCCAGCAGCTTGGGCGGCAGCAATCAGCCCCAGCATTTT.

The chain joins TRBV7-8 to TRBJ2-1; 8 bases align to TRBD1. V trimming: 5 bases; J trimming: 4 bases; junction bases outside the gene matches: 10. Germline assignment: CDR1 SGHVS and CDR2 FQNEAQ. CDR3 size: 16 residues. CDR3 coding DNA: TGTGCCAGCAGCCTGACAGGGGTCACCTTGTACAATGAGCAGTTCTTC. Translating it yields CASSLTGVTLYNEQFF.